These 21 T cell receptor beta chains were sequenced from one sample in a study of PD-1 blockade in classical Hodgkin lymphoma. Method: immunoSEQ multiplex PCR; TCRdb's copy keeps in-frame clones and lacks some. The profile covers fewer than 55,000 clones, with about 77% appearing a single time and 37% taken by the ten largest. Indicated time point: cycle 4 day 1 (C4D1), after six to seven weeks of nivolumab. Relapses following autologous stem cell transplantation were seen in all patients, with brentuximab vedotin exposure varying. Specimen: peripheral blood mononuclear cells (PBMCs), collected before the fourth cycle of nivolumab. The receptors stem from a human donor with classical Hodgkin lymphoma.

A few counts support this clone. The rearrangement joins TRBV4-1 to TRBJ2-6; TRBD2 is a possible D gene (6 bases). V lost 0 bases and J 4 bases, leaving 19 bases between the germline ends. Germline-derived CDR1 and CDR2 are MGHRA and YSYEKL. The CDR3 spans 19 residues. CDR3 DNA sequence: TGCGCCAGCAGCCAAGATTTTCTCGGAGGGAGACCGGGGGCCAACGTCCTGACTTTC. Translating gives CASSQDFLGGRPGANVLTF.

This clone occurred a few times. V gene TRBV27 combines with J gene TRBJ1-5, with unresolved D. The germline V gene has CDR1 MNHEY and CDR2 SMNVEV (reference sequence). This CDR3 is built from 14 residues. Trimming removed 2 bases at V and 7 bases at J, with 12 bases between. The CDR3 nucleotides are TGTGCCAGCAGTTTAAGGGCAGTAGGCCAGCCCCAGCATTTT. This encodes CASSLRAVGQPQHF.

This chain uses TRBV7-3 with TRBJ2-7; no reliable D call. The CDR3 loop spans 13 amino acids. V gave up 3 bases and J gave up 7 bases, with 13 bases separating them. Looked up from germline, CDR1 is SGHTA and CDR2 is FQGTGA. In DNA, the CDR3 is TGTGCCAGCAGCTTCTCCGGCGTACCGGAGCAGTACTTC. Protein sequence: CASSFSGVPEQYF. Variable domain in full (rest from reference TRBV7-3 and TRBJ2-7): GAGVSQTPSNKVTEKGKYVELRCDPISGHTALYWYRQSLGQGPEFLIYFQGTGAADDSGLPNDRFFAVRPEGSVSTLKIQRTERGDSAVYLCASSFSGVPEQYFGPGTRLTVT.

CDR3 in DNA: TGTGCCAGCAGCCGAAATTCACCCCTCCACTTT. It specifies CASSRNSPLHF. The rearrangement links TRBV21-1 to TRBJ1-6. TRBV21-1 is a pseudogene. CDR3 length: 11 residues.

Notes on this clone: The junction differs from germline at one of its ends, possibly a read error. This rearrangement joins TRBV7-7 to TRBJ2-1; D might be TRBD2 (5 bases). The CDR3 spans 16 residues. Germline assignment: CDR1 SSHAT and CDR2 FNYEAQ (reference sequence). The CDR3 loop reads CASSLLVTSAYNEQFF. CDR3 sequence (DNA): TGTGCTAGCAGCTTACTAGTGACTTCCGCCTACAATGAGCAGTTCTTC.

The V gene is TRBV5-1, the J gene TRBJ1-1, with 8 bases that match TRBD1. V was pared by 6 bases and J by 4 bases, with 8 bases of the junction left unmatched. The CDR3 is 14 residues long. The germline CDR1 and CDR2 sequences are SGHRS and YFSETQ. For the CDR3, the DNA is TGCGCCAGCACCGAACAGGGGGGAAGCACTGAAGCTTTCTTT. This gives the protein CASTEQGGSTEAFF.

In this sample, this clone is medium-sized. The chain carries TRBV4-2 and TRBJ2-1; either TRBD1 or TRBD2 may supply D (7 bases each). Germline V gives CDR1 LGHNA, CDR2 YNFKEQ. This CDR3 comprises 15 residues. Deletions cut 0 bases from V and 10 bases from J, with 16 bases between. The CDR3 nucleotides are TGTGCCAGCAGCCAAGACCAGGGGGGGGGCCTAGAGCAGTTCTTC. Its translation is CASSQDQGGGLEQFF.

This sequence joins TRBV5-8 and TRBJ2-1, with 7 bases matching TRBD2. The CDR3 totals 14 residues. Germline values: CDR1 SGHTS, CDR2 YDEGEE. V trimming: 1 base; J trimming: 8 bases; junction bases outside the gene matches: 6. CDR3 DNA sequence: TGTGCCAGCAGCTTGAGACTAGCTAGAGATGAGCAGTTCTTC. Translation gives CASSLRLARDEQFF.

The chain is built from TRBV5-1 and TRBJ2-5; tentative D call: TRBD1 (6 bases). Per the germline V gene, CDR1 is SGHRS and CDR2 is YFSETQ. Trimming shortened V by 0 bases and J by 4 bases, and 13 bases separated the two germline ends. CDR3 size: 15 residues. CDR3 bases: TGCGCCAGCAGCTTGGTGGGTACAGGGCCAGAGACCCAGTACTTC. It codes for CASSLVGTGPETQYF.

The rearrangement links TRBV28 to TRBJ2-5; D call uncertain. The V and J ends lost 3 bases and 0 bases respectively, with 8 bases between them. The CDR3 runs 14 residues. Germline V CDR1 and CDR2: MDHEN, SYDVKM. CDR3 sequence: CASSLLGYQETQYF. The CDR3 DNA sequence: TGTGCCAGCAGTTTGCTGGGGTACCAAGAGACCCAGTACTTC. Complete variable domain (other parts from reference TRBV28 and TRBJ2-5): DVKVTQSSRYLVKRTGEKVFLECVQDMDHENMFWYRQDPGLGLRLIYFSYDVKMKEKGDIPEGYSVSREKKERFSLILESASTNQTSMYLCASSLLGYQETQYFGPGTRLLVL.

The chain employs TRBV29-1 and TRBJ2-2, with a tentative D call TRBD2 (5 bases). This CDR3 spans 16 amino acids. Germline V gene lookup returns CDR1 SQVTM and CDR2 ANQGSEA. Trimming cost V 6 bases and J 7 bases, with 24 bases left between them. CDR3 DNA sequence: TGCAGCGTCGAAACTACTAGAGGCGAGGTTGTCGGGGAGCTGTTTTTT. It is translated as CSVETTRGEVVGELFF.

The V gene is TRBV7-3, the J gene TRBJ2-5, with 8 bases fitting TRBD2. The CDR3 is made up of 14 amino acids. Per the germline V gene, CDR1 is SGHTA and CDR2 is FQGTGA. V lost 2 bases, J lost 3 bases, and 2 bases stayed unmatched. The CDR3 region is CASSLYGGEETQYF. CDR3 coding DNA: TGTGCCAGCAGCTTATACGGGGGGGAAGAGACCCAGTACTTC.

This clone has a handful of counts. This chain uses TRBV2 with TRBJ1-2; possibly TRBD1 for D (5 bases). The CDR3 extends over 11 amino acids. Deletions cut 3 bases from V and 11 bases from J, with 10 bases between. Per germline, CDR1 SNHLY and CDR2 FYNNEI. The CDR3 region has the DNA TGTGCCAGCAGTGAGGGGGACCCTTACACCTTC. Its translation is CASSEGDPYTF.

The chain couples TRBV6-6 to TRBJ1-4; D is unclear. CDR1 and CDR2 from the germline V gene are MNHNY and SVGAGI (reference sequence). This CDR3 spans 15 amino acids. Trimming stripped 5 bases from V and 0 bases from J, with 10 bases between. The CDR3 is CASSDRRTTNEKLFF. The CDR3 DNA reads TGTGCCAGCAGTGACCGTCGTACAACTAATGAAAAACTGTTTTTT.

About this clone itself: The same CDR3 can be traced to other DNA sequences in this sample. The chain has TRBV7-9 and TRBJ2-7; D remains ambiguous. The CDR3 covers 13 residues. Trimming removed 3 bases at V and 0 bases at J, with 6 bases between. Germline V lookup: CDR1 SEHNR, CDR2 FQNEAQ (reference sequence). The CDR3 here is CASSLITSYEQYF. CDR3 DNA: TGTGCCAGCAGCTTGATTACCTCCTACGAGCAGTACTTC.

This clone was counted between two and nine times. This rearrangement joins TRBV2 to TRBJ1-1; D call uncertain. In germline, CDR1 is SNHLY, CDR2 FYNNEI. The length of the CDR3 is 11 residues. V dropped 6 bases and J dropped 7 bases, with 9 bases sitting between them. The CDR3 protein is CASSVHREAFF. CDR3 DNA: TGTGCCAGCAGCGTTCACCGTGAAGCTTTCTTT.

The rearrangement links TRBV18 to TRBJ1-5; D is undetermined. Germline CDR1 and CDR2: KGHSH and LQKENI. CDR3 length: 15 residues. Trimming took off 3 bases at V and 5 bases at J, with 14 bases between the two ends. CDR3 region: CASSPGPREDQPQHF. Here the CDR3 DNA reads TGTGCCAGCTCACCGGGCCCCCGGGAGGATCAGCCCCAGCATTTT.

This chain connects TRBV9 to TRBJ1-4; 7 nucleotides align to TRBD1. Trimming took 3 bases from V and 7 from J; bases not matched to a gene: 12. This CDR3 region has 16 residues. Germline V gene sequence: CDR1 SGDLS, CDR2 YYNGEE. In nucleotides, the CDR3 is TGTGCCAGCAGCGCTACAGGGGAGGGTGGAGGTGAAAAACTGTTTTTT. Translation gives CASSATGEGGGEKLFF.

This chain uses TRBV11-3 with TRBJ1-6; no reliable D call. Germline CDR1 SGHNT, CDR2 YENEEA. The V end lost 1 base, the J end lost 4 bases, and 2 bases lay between the germline ends. This CDR3 contains 13 residues. Here the CDR3 reads CASSLGYNSPLHF. CDR3 nucleotide sequence: TGTGCCAGCAGCTTAGGGTATAATTCACCCCTCCACTTT.

The table lists this clone with a count of one. This chain links TRBV7-3 with TRBJ2-7; weak D call: TRBD1 (6 bases). Germline-derived CDR1 and CDR2 are SGHTA and FQGTGA. Trimming removed 1 base at V and 0 bases at J, with 10 bases between. This CDR3 region has 15 residues. CDR3 bases: TGTGCCAGCAGCTTAAGCCAGGGGAGCTCCTACGAGCAGTACTTC. Translation gives CASSLSQGSSYEQYF.

In this sample, this clone turned up a few times. CDR3 sequence reads: CASTLQAGTGEQYF. For the CDR3, the DNA is TGTGCCAGCACCCTACAGGCAGGGACCGGCGAGCAGTACTTC. The chain joins TRBV2 to TRBJ2-7, with D tentatively TRBD1 or TRBD2 (5 bases each). With 7 bases removed from V and 6 bases from J, the gap between germline ends came to 19 bases. The CDR3 runs 14 residues. The germline CDR1 and CDR2 sequences are SNHLY and FYNNEI.